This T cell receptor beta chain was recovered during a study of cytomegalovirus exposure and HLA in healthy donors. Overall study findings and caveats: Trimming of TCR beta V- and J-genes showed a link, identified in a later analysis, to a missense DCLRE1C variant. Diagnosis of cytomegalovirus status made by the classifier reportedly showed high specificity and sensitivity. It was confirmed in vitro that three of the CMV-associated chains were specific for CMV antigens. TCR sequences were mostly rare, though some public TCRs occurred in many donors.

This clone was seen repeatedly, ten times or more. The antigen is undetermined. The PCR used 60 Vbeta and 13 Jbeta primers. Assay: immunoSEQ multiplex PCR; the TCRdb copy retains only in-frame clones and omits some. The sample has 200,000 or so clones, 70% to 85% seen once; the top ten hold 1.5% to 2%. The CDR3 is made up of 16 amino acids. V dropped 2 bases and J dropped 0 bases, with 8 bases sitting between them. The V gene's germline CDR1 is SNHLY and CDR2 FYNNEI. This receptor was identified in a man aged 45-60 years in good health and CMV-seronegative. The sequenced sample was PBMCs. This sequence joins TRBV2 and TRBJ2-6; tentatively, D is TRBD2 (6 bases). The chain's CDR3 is CASSERRGSGANVLTF. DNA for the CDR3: TGTGCCAGCAGTGAAAGGAGGGGCTCTGGGGCCAACGTCCTGACTTTC.